Given below is one T cell receptor beta chain in context. This sample is drawn from a study of CD8 T cells in Susac syndrome. Sequencing of TCR beta covered CD8+ and CD4+ T cells obtained from blood. The multiple sclerosis controls were treatment-naive patients, and their relapsing-remitting disease was stable or active. RNA in amounts of roughly 0.5 to 1 ug was reverse transcribed with random hexamers. Via MiXCR, TCRdb re-called the immunoSEQ multiplex PCR reads, giving one row per CDR3 protein. The table includes approximately 300,000 distinct CDR3 sequences, around nine tenths detected once. This receptor was identified in a human donor with multiple sclerosis. The sequenced material came from CD8+ T cells from PBMCs.

The CDR3 loop is CASSVGRTMNTEAFF. CDR3 sequence (DNA): TGTGCCAGCAGCGTAGGGCGAACCATGAACACTGAAGCTTTCTTT. J is TRBJ1-1 and V is TRBV9, with unresolved D. Trimming removed 0 bases at V and 0 bases at J, with 9 bases between. The germline gives CDR1 SGDLS, CDR2 YYNGEE. The CDR3 runs to 15 residues.